These 9 T cell receptor beta chains were all obtained from the same sample, sequenced in a study of blood T cells in healthy people across ages. Together with a sample-barcoded 5' primer, a J-beta primer mix was included in a second PCR lasting roughly 6 to 12 cycles. A single record per CDR3 protein comes from TCRdb applying MiXCR to the 5' RACE reads. This sample has about 640,000 distinct CDR3 sequences; approximately 30% occur once, and the top ten carry 15% to 18%. The sample consisted of blood. The receptor set was obtained from a woman older than 75 in good health.

The chain links TRBV5-1 to TRBJ1-2, with D possibly matching TRBD1 (6 bases). The CDR3 runs to 14 residues. The V and J ends lost 0 bases and 5 bases respectively, with 11 bases between them. CDR1 SGHRS and CDR2 YFSETQ come from the germline V gene. The CDR3 DNA sequence: TGCGCCAGCAGCTTGGAATCGGGGGCGTATGGCTACACCTTC. It encodes CASSLESGAYGYTF.

This clonotype has a count of ten or more. The chain employs TRBV2 and TRBJ1-6, with TRBD1 as a possible D gene (5 bases). The CDR3 consists of 13 residues. With 5 bases removed from V and 9 bases from J, the gap between germline ends came to 11 bases. Germline CDR1 reads SNHLY; CDR2 reads FYNNEI. DNA for the CDR3: TGTGCCAGCAGTCCAGGGAAGGGTTCACCCCTCCACTTT. The encoded protein is CASSPGKGSPLHF. Complete variable domain (other parts from reference TRBV2 and TRBJ1-6): EPEVTQTPSHQVTQMGQEVILRCVPISNHLYFYWYRQILGQKVEFLVSFYNNEISEKSEIFDDQFSVERPDGSNFTLKIRSTKLEDSAMYFCASSPGKGSPLHFGNGTRLTVT.

J is TRBJ2-1 and V is TRBV7-2; TRBD2 aligns across 8 bases. Judging by the DNA end, TRBJ2-7 fits better; the J call may be wrong. The CDR3 has 17 residues. Per germline, CDR1 SGHTA and CDR2 FQGNSA. CDR3: CASSLASGGAGDNEQYF. The DNA for the CDR3 is TGTGCCAGCAGCTTAGCTAGTGGGGGAGCGGGGGACAATGAGCAGTACTTC.

Comment on this clonotype: A read error is possible here, since a much larger clone lies one base away. The chain carries TRBV7-8 and TRBJ2-5; TRBD2 aligns across 12 bases. This CDR3 is 15 amino acids long. The germline V gene encodes CDR1 SGHVS and CDR2 FQNEAQ. The CDR3 coding sequence is TGTGCCAGCAGCTTCACTAGCGGGGGGTGGGAGACCCGGTACTTC. Translation: CASSFTSGGWETRYF.

This chain joins TRBV20-1 and TRBJ1-1, with 12 bases lining up with TRBD1. Trimming cost V 3 bases and J 5 bases; bases outside gene matches: 4. Germline CDR1 reads DFQATT; CDR2 reads SNEGSKA (reference sequence). CDR3 length equals 14 residues. The CDR3 DNA reads as TGCAGTGCTAGTTGGGGACAGGGGGCGACTGAAGCTTTCTTT. This codes for CSASWGQGATEAFF.

This clonotype was observed at least ten times. The rearrangement joins TRBV4-3 to TRBJ2-5; D unresolved. V was shortened by 0 bases and J by 2 bases, with 4 bases between the two germline ends. CDR1 is LGHNA and CDR2 is YSLEER in the germline V gene. This CDR3 is built from 13 residues. DNA of the CDR3: TGCGCCAGCAGCCAAGATCGGCAAGAGACCCAGTACTTC. This codes for CASSQDRQETQYF.

To note about this clonotype: Since a much larger clone is just one base distant, this may be a read error. This rearrangement joins TRBV20-1 to TRBJ2-1; 9 positions agree with TRBD2. The J call may be in error: the DNA end matches TRBJ2-7 better. The CDR3 is 15 residues long. Germline-derived CDR1 and CDR2 are DFQATT and SNEGSKA (reference sequence). CDR3 nucleotide sequence: TGCAGTGCAAGCGGGGGGCTAAGCTCCTACAATGAGCAGTACTTC. Translated, it gives CSASGGLSSYNEQYF.

V and J are TRBV4-2 and TRBJ2-5; no definite D call. The V gene lost 1 base and the J gene lost 2 bases, with 11 bases spanning the gap. The CDR3 spans 15 residues. Germline CDR1 LGHNA, CDR2 YNFKEQ. The DNA for the CDR3 is TGTGCCAGCAGCCAAGGGTCTGGGTATCAAGAGACCCAGTACTTC. Amino acids: CASSQGSGYQETQYF.

This clonotype has more than one count but fewer than ten. V is TRBV2 and J is TRBJ1-1; 12 bases fit TRBD1. Germline V gene lookup returns CDR1 SNHLY and CDR2 FYNNEI. Unmatched junction bases numbered 6, after V lost 6 bases and J lost 4 bases. The CDR3 contains 15 residues. For the CDR3, the DNA is TGTGCCAGCAGAGGGGACAGGGGGCTTTTCACTGAAGCTTTCTTT. This translates into CASRGDRGLFTEAFF.